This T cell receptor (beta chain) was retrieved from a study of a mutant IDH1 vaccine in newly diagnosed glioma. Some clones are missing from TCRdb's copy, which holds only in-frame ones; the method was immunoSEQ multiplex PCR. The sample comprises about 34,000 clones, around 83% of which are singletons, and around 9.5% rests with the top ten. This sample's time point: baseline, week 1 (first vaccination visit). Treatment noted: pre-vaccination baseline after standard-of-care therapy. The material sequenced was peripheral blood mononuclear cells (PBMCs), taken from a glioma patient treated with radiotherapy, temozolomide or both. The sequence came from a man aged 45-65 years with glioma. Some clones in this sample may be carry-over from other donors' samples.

Here the CDR3 reads CASSPPTGGVNEQYF. The CDR3 DNA sequence: TGTGCCAGCTCACCACCGACGGGAGGCGTAAACGAGCAGTACTTC. The chain has TRBV18 and TRBJ2-7, with TRBD2 matching over 7 bases. This CDR3 has 15 amino acids. J lost 5 bases, V lost 0 bases, and 7 bases had no gene match. Germline-derived CDR1 and CDR2 are KGHSH and LQKENI.